There are a few counts of the clone carrying this TCR beta chain. The data stem from a study of OX40 agonist ivuxolimab in advanced cancers. V shed 4 bases and J 6 bases; nucleotides not matched to a gene: 5. Germline-derived CDR1 and CDR2 are SGDLS and YYNGEE. The CDR3 contains 15 residues. Method: immunoSEQ multiplex PCR; TCRdb's copy keeps in-frame clones and lacks some. The sample holds about 68,000 clones, over 75% seen once. The V gene is TRBV9, the J gene TRBJ2-3; 13 bases are shared with TRBD2. Sequenced here: CD4+ or CD8+ T cells sorted from blood, sampled in a trial of the OX40 agonist ivuxolimab. The clonotype was recovered from an adult with an advanced solid tumor such as melanoma, head and neck, liver or kidney cancer. CDR3 coding DNA: TGTGCCAGCAGCAAAGGGACTAGCGGGGATGATACGCAGTATTTT. Translating it yields CASSKGTSGDDTQYF.